These 32 T cell receptor beta chains were sequenced from one sample in a study of blood T cell repertoires in COVID-19. Only in-frame clones appear in the TCRdb table, and some are missing; sequencing was by immunoSEQ multiplex PCR. The sample shows fewer than 150,000 clones, 77% of them seen only once. Input material: peripheral blood. These receptors originate from a man older than 75 with acute or convalescent COVID-19.

The chain has TRBV28 and TRBJ1-2, with D possibly matching TRBD1 (5 bases). V gave up 3 bases and J gave up 1 base, with 9 bases separating them. The CDR3 runs 14 residues. Looked up from germline, CDR1 is MDHEN and CDR2 is SYDVKM. CDR3 residues: CASSFPGGNYGYTF. Written as DNA, the CDR3 is TGTGCCAGCAGTTTTCCGGGGGGTAACTATGGCTACACCTTC.

The chain is built from TRBV6-5 and TRBJ2-3, with 7 bases aligning to TRBD1. Germline CDR1 and CDR2: MNHEY and SVGAGI. This CDR3 has 13 amino acids. V dropped 7 bases and J dropped 6; count of bases not matched to a gene: 7. The chain's CDR3 is CASTRQGVDTQYF. The CDR3 nucleotides are TGTGCCAGCACTAGACAGGGTGTGGATACGCAGTATTTT.

Details on this clone: The sample contains more than one DNA sequence encoding this CDR3. The chain has TRBV4-2 and TRBJ2-1, with 8 positions matching TRBD2. Germline loops: CDR1 LGHNA, CDR2 YNFKEQ. Unmatched junction bases numbered 3, after V lost 1 base and J lost 4 bases. This CDR3 comprises 15 residues. CDR3 bases: TGTGCCAGCAGCCAAGCGGGGGGGCGGTACAATGAGCAGTTCTTC. It specifies CASSQAGGRYNEQFF.

The chain uses TRBV5-4 and TRBJ2-5; D is uncertain. The CDR3 spans 12 residues. Germline V lookup: CDR1 SGHNT, CDR2 YYREEE (reference sequence). Trimming cost V 3 bases and J 5 bases, with 8 bases left between them. The CDR3 reads CASSSGGETQYF. For the CDR3, the DNA is TGTGCCAGCAGCTCGGGTGGGGAGACCCAGTACTTC. The full variable domain, completed using reference TRBV5-4 and TRBJ2-5, is ETGVTQSPTHLIKTRGQQVTLRCSSQSGHNTVSWYQQALGQGPQFIFQYYREEENGRGNFPPRFSGLQFPNYSSELNVNALELDDSALYLCASSSGGETQYFGPGTRLLVL.

The chain carries TRBV9 and TRBJ2-1; 7 positions agree with TRBD2. The CDR3 loop spans 15 amino acids. Looked up from germline, CDR1 is SGDLS and CDR2 is YYNGEE. Trimming at V came to 0 bases and at J to 7 bases, leaving 7 bases not matched to a gene. The CDR3 DNA sequence: TGTGCCAGCAGCGTAGCGCCAGCGGGGCGGAATGAGCAGTTCTTC. It specifies CASSVAPAGRNEQFF.

The gene calls are TRBV11-2 and TRBJ2-1; 12 nucleotides align to TRBD2. This CDR3 is built from 18 residues. Trimming removed 0 bases from V and 8 bases from J; junction bases left unmatched: 11. Germline V lookup: CDR1 SGHAT, CDR2 FQNNGV. CDR3 region: CASSLDTTRLAGAHEQFF. The CDR3 bases are TGTGCCAGCAGCTTAGATACAACCAGACTAGCGGGGGCTCATGAGCAGTTCTTC. The full variable domain, in which reference TRBV11-2 and TRBJ2-1 provide the parts outside the CDR3, is EAGVAQSPRYKIIEKRQSVAFWCNPISGHATLYWYQQILGQGPKLLIQFQNNGVVDDSQLPKDRFSAERLKGVDSTLKIQPAKLEDSAVYLCASSLDTTRLAGAHEQFFGPGTRLTVL.

The chain has TRBV2 and TRBJ1-2; 7 bases match TRBD1. V dropped 7 bases and J dropped 1; count of bases not matched to a gene: 3. The CDR3 is made up of 13 amino acids. Germline V gene lookup returns CDR1 SNHLY and CDR2 FYNNEI. In nucleotides, the CDR3 is TGTGCCAGCAAAACAGGGGTTAACTATGGCTACACCTTC. Protein: CASKTGVNYGYTF.

In this sample, this clone turned up many times. This sequence joins TRBV5-1 and TRBJ1-1; 7 bases map to TRBD1. The CDR3 extends over 16 amino acids. The ends lost 5 bases at V and 2 bases at J; junction bases unmatched: 12. The germline CDR1 and CDR2 sequences are SGHRS and YFSETQ. CDR3: CASSVDRVGGNTEAFF. The CDR3 DNA sequence: TGCGCCAGCAGTGTTGACAGGGTTGGCGGTAACACTGAAGCTTTCTTT.

This clone occurred many times. V and J are TRBV6-1 and TRBJ2-1; D gene uncertain. V was pared by 3 bases and J by 2 bases, with 14 bases between. Germline CDR1 MNHNS, CDR2 SASEGT. The CDR3 consists of 16 residues. This chain's CDR3 is CASSDSLATPYNEQFF. Here the CDR3 DNA reads TGTGCCAGCAGTGACAGCCTGGCGACTCCCTACAATGAGCAGTTCTTC.

The sample holds a few counts of this clone. The gene calls are TRBV7-8 and TRBJ2-7; D is possibly TRBD1 (6 bases). This CDR3 spans 14 amino acids. CDR1 is SGHVS and CDR2 is FQNEAQ in the germline V gene. Trimming cost V 5 bases and J 9 bases, with 20 bases left between them. The CDR3 region has the DNA TGTGCCAGCAGCAGGGGACAAGGCAAGCTCGGGCAGTACTTC. This encodes CASSRGQGKLGQYF.

This clone counts as medium-sized (0.01 to 0.1%). The chain joins TRBV3-1 (or the pseudogene TRBV3-2) to TRBJ2-2; possible D gene TRBD2, 6 bases. CDR1 is LGHDT, CDR2 YNNKEL, per germline (reference sequence). CDR3 length equals 16 residues. V shed 0 bases and J shed 6 bases, with 14 bases lying between them. CDR3 DNA: TGTGCCAGCAGCCAAGATCTCGTGGGGGGTCCCGGGGAGCTGTTTTTT. Its protein product is CASSQDLVGGPGELFF.

The rearrangement joins TRBV3-1 (or the pseudogene TRBV3-2) to TRBJ1-2; D is possibly TRBD1 (5 bases). The CDR3 length is 15 residues. CDR1 LGHDT and CDR2 YNNKEL come from the germline V gene (reference sequence). The V and J ends lost 1 base and 4 bases respectively, with 13 bases between them. The CDR3 DNA reads TGTGCCAGCAGCCAAGCGGGGGTCGTGAGCTATGGCTACACCTTC. Amino acids: CASSQAGVVSYGYTF.

In its sample, this clone was seen a few times. The chain is built from TRBV28 and TRBJ2-4; TRBD1 agrees at 10 bases. Looked up from germline, CDR1 is MDHEN and CDR2 is SYDVKM. The V gene end was trimmed by 8 bases and the J gene end by 0 bases; junction bases not matched to a gene: 4. The CDR3 sequence is 15 residues long. This CDR3 is CASRDRGPAKNIQYF. CDR3 nucleotides: TGTGCCAGCCGGGACAGGGGACCAGCCAAAAACATTCAGTACTTC. The whole variable domain, remainder taken from reference TRBV28 and TRBJ2-4, is DVKVTQSSRYLVKRTGEKVFLECVQDMDHENMFWYRQDPGLGLRLIYFSYDVKMKEKGDIPEGYSVSREKKERFSLILESASTNQTSMYLCASRDRGPAKNIQYFGAGTRLSVL.

V gene TRBV19 combines with J gene TRBJ2-3; D possibly corresponds to TRBD1 (5 bases). This CDR3 region has 13 residues. Trimming took off 9 bases at V and 2 bases at J, with 12 bases between the two ends. CDR1 LNHDA and CDR2 SQIVND come from the germline V gene (reference sequence). CDR3 amino acids: CASKDRPTDTQYF. CDR3 coding DNA: TGTGCCAGCAAAGACAGACCCACAGATACGCAGTATTTT.

This sequence joins TRBV4-1 and TRBJ1-4; the match to TRBD1 covers 8 bases. Trimming removed 0 bases from V and 7 bases from J; junction bases left unmatched: 7. The CDR3 has 16 amino acids. The germline V gene encodes CDR1 MGHRA and CDR2 YSYEKL. The CDR3 reads CASSQDLGRGREKLFF. DNA for the CDR3: TGCGCCAGCAGCCAAGATCTTGGCAGGGGGCGTGAAAAACTGTTTTTT.

The chain has TRBV29-1 and TRBJ2-3; D is possibly TRBD1 (5 bases). The CDR3 runs 13 residues. Germline V CDR1 and CDR2: SQVTM, ANQGSEA. Between the trimmed V and J ends, which lost 2 bases and 2 bases, there was a span of 8 bases. CDR3 nucleotide sequence: TGCAGCGTTGAAAGACAGACCACAGATACGCAGTATTTT. Its protein product is CSVERQTTDTQYF.

This rearrangement joins TRBV10-3 to TRBJ1-2; unclear D gene. CDR3 length equals 15 residues. Germline assignment: CDR1 ENHRY and CDR2 SYGVKD. V was clipped by 2 bases and J by 3 bases, with 13 bases between them. The DNA of the CDR3 is TGTGCCATCAGTGAGCGTGCAGATACGCACTATGGCTACACCTTC. Its protein is CAISERADTHYGYTF.

The genes are TRBV7-2 and TRBJ2-2, with D uncertain. Per germline, CDR1 SGHTA and CDR2 FQGNSA. This CDR3 has 14 amino acids. Trimming stripped 1 base from V and 1 base from J, with 4 bases between. CDR3 region: CASSLGQNTGELFF. The DNA of the CDR3 is TGTGCCAGCAGCTTAGGGCAGAACACCGGGGAGCTGTTTTTT. The variable domain in full, completed from reference TRBV7-2 and TRBJ2-2, reads GAGVSQSPSNKVTEKGKDVELRCDPISGHTALYWYRQSLGQGLEFLIYFQGNSAPDKSGLPSDRFSAERTGGSVSTLTIQRTQQEDSAVYLCASSLGQNTGELFFGEGSRLTVL.

This chain links TRBV6-5 with TRBJ1-2, with 7 nucleotides matching TRBD1. Germline V gives CDR1 MNHEY, CDR2 SVGAGI. Trimming cost V 7 bases and J 8 bases; bases outside gene matches: 10. The CDR3 is made up of 13 amino acids. DNA for the CDR3: TGTGCCAGCACCATGACAGGGAATGAGGGCTACACCTTC. This gives the protein CASTMTGNEGYTF.

This chain links TRBV24-1 with TRBJ2-7; the D gene is possibly TRBD2 (5 bases). The CDR3 runs 15 residues. V was trimmed by 12 bases and J by 1 base, leaving 21 bases between them. Germline V gene sequence: CDR1 KGHDR, CDR2 SFDVKD. CDR3 DNA: TGTGCCGTTACCTCAGCGGAGCTTAAATCCTACGAGCAGTACTTC. It yields the protein CAVTSAELKSYEQYF.

This chain connects TRBV12-3 or TRBV12-4 to TRBJ1-2; D not certain. Deletions cut 3 bases from V and 5 bases from J, with 10 bases between. The CDR3 has 13 residues. CDR3 sequence: CASSFGFGYGYTF. The DNA for the CDR3 is TGTGCCAGCAGTTTCGGGTTTGGGTATGGCTACACCTTC.

The chain recombines TRBV7-9 with TRBJ2-1; 7 nucleotides line up with TRBD2. V shed 5 bases, J shed 0 bases, and the junction held 7 bases outside the gene matches. CDR3 length equals 16 residues. The germline V gene encodes CDR1 SEHNR and CDR2 FQNEAQ (reference sequence). This CDR3 is CASSPWGGSSYNEQFF. In DNA form, the CDR3 reads TGTGCCAGCAGCCCCTGGGGGGGAAGCTCCTACAATGAGCAGTTCTTC.

This clone was recorded once. The chain couples TRBV27 to TRBJ2-3; possibly TRBD2 for D (7 bases). Trimming left V 5 bases short and J 3 bases short, with 15 bases between. The CDR3 is made up of 15 amino acids. Germline V gene sequence: CDR1 MNHEY, CDR2 SMNVEV (reference sequence). CDR3 residues: CASSHLGGQTDTQYF. CDR3 bases: TGTGCCAGCAGTCACCTGGGGGGGCAGACAGATACGCAGTATTTT.

This clone was counted a few times. CDR3 protein: CASSLEPGGSYNSPLHF. As DNA, the CDR3 is TGTGCCAGCAGCTTAGAACCGGGGGGCAGCTATAATTCACCCCTCCACTTT. V is TRBV7-6 and J is TRBJ1-6; D might be TRBD1 (6 bases). The CDR3 runs to 17 residues. V was clipped by 1 base and J by 3 bases, with 13 bases between them. Germline values: CDR1 SGHVS, CDR2 FNYEAQ.

Regarding this clone: This CDR3 is also generated by other DNA sequences in the sample. The gene calls are TRBV10-3 and TRBJ1-5; D call uncertain. The CDR3 consists of 14 residues. Per germline, CDR1 ENHRY and CDR2 SYGVKD. V lost 3 bases and J lost 0, with 6 bases in between. CDR3 coding DNA: TGTGCCATCAGTGAAATTAATAGCAATCAGCCCCAGCATTTT. It codes for CAISEINSNQPQHF.

The rearrangement joins TRBV11-2 to TRBJ2-6; the match to TRBD1 covers 7 bases. Germline CDR1 and CDR2: SGHAT and FQNNGV. The CDR3 covers 17 residues. The ends lost 1 base at V and 0 bases at J; junction bases unmatched: 3. CDR3 sequence reads: CASSLGTGRSGANVLTF. CDR3 bases: TGTGCCAGCAGCTTAGGGACAGGCCGCTCTGGGGCCAACGTCCTGACTTTC.

This clone was detected a few times. The genes are TRBV3-1 (or the pseudogene TRBV3-2) and TRBJ2-2; D may be TRBD1 (6 bases). The CDR3 spans 13 residues. CDR1 is LGHDT, CDR2 YNNKEL, per germline (reference sequence). Trimming left V 4 bases short and J 8 bases short, with 11 bases between. The CDR3 region has the DNA TGTGCCAGCAGCCCGAAGGGGGAGGGGGAGCTGTTTTTT. Residues: CASSPKGEGELFF.

There are a few counts of this clone. The rearrangement uses TRBV11-3 and TRBJ2-3, with 13 positions matching TRBD2. Germline values: CDR1 SGHNT, CDR2 YENEEA. Trimming cost V 5 bases and J 1 base; bases outside gene matches: 3. The length of the CDR3 is 16 residues. As DNA, the CDR3 is TGTGCCAGCAGCCAGGGGACTAGCGGGGGCACAGATACGCAGTATTTT. Protein: CASSQGTSGGTDTQYF.

This clone was found a few times. The V gene is TRBV30, the J gene TRBJ2-7, with 8 bases aligning to TRBD1. CDR1 is GTSNPN, CDR2 SVGIG, per germline (reference sequence). With V trimmed by 4 bases and J by 6 bases, 5 bases remained unmatched. This CDR3 region has 12 residues. This CDR3 reads CAWKTGAGEQYF. The CDR3 bases are TGTGCCTGGAAGACAGGGGCAGGCGAGCAGTACTTC.

The chain links TRBV28 to TRBJ1-2; D is unresolved. CDR1 is MDHEN and CDR2 is SYDVKM in the germline V gene. Trimming took off 10 bases at V and 4 bases at J, with 13 bases between the two ends. The CDR3 covers 12 residues. This CDR3 reads CANQVPGYGYTF. In DNA form, the CDR3 reads TGTGCCAACCAGGTCCCAGGCTATGGCTACACCTTC.

The rearrangement uses TRBV5-1 and TRBJ2-3, with 11 bases aligning to TRBD2. There are 17 residues in the CDR3. The V gene's germline CDR1 is SGHRS and CDR2 YFSETQ. V shed 4 bases and J 2 bases; nucleotides not matched to a gene: 9. The DNA for the CDR3 is TGCGCCAGCAGCCCACCGGCTAGCGGGGGGAACACAGATACGCAGTATTTT. This encodes CASSPPASGGNTDTQYF.

The chain has TRBV27 and TRBJ1-1, with 8 bases lining up with TRBD1. CDR1 and CDR2 (germline): MNHEY, SMNVEV (reference sequence). V was pared by 4 bases and J by 0 bases, with 10 bases of the junction left unmatched. The CDR3 runs 17 residues. CDR3 protein: CASSSRQGPGVNTEAFF. Here the CDR3 DNA reads TGTGCCAGCAGTTCGAGACAGGGGCCGGGGGTGAACACTGAAGCTTTCTTT.